The 14 T cell receptor beta chains below all came from one sample that was sequenced in a study of T cell changes during pregnancy in multiple sclerosis. Data came from immunoSEQ multiplex PCR; TCRdb stores just in-frame clones and leaves some out. Of approximately 70,000 clones listed, 92% were seen once; the top ten hold 1.3% to 1.5%. The sample in question was peripheral blood, obtained in the second trimester of pregnancy. The origin of the receptors is a female donor in good health, enrolled as a control in a pregnancy study.

The CDR3 spells CASSSRGPQYF. CDR3 in DNA: TGTGCCAGTAGCTCAAGAGGCCCGCAGTATTTT. This rearrangement joins TRBV19 to TRBJ2-3; D call uncertain. The germline V gene has CDR1 LNHDA and CDR2 SQIVND (reference sequence). The V and J ends lost 6 bases and 10 bases respectively, with 11 bases between them. This CDR3 contains 11 residues.

This chain uses TRBV13 with TRBJ2-7; 12 bases align to TRBD2. Germline V gene lookup returns CDR1 PRHDT and CDR2 FYEKMQ (reference sequence). Trimming removed 5 bases from V and 0 bases from J; junction bases left unmatched: 2. The CDR3 has 15 amino acids. The CDR3 sequence is CASSPSGGASYEQYF. The CDR3, as DNA: TGTGCCAGCAGCCCTAGCGGGGGGGCCTCCTACGAGCAGTACTTC. Filled out from reference TRBV13 and TRBJ2-7, the complete variable domain reads AAGVIQSPRHLIKEKRETATLKCYPIPRHDTVYWYQQGPGQDPQFLISFYEKMQSDKGSIPDRFSAQQFSDYHSELNMSSLELGDSALYFCASSPSGGASYEQYFGPGTRLTVT.

This chain links TRBV28 with TRBJ2-1; 9 nucleotides align to TRBD1. Trimming removed 6 bases from V and 4 bases from J; junction bases left unmatched: 4. Germline V lookup: CDR1 MDHEN, CDR2 SYDVKM. The CDR3 loop spans 14 amino acids. In DNA, the CDR3 is TGTGCCAGCAGCCAGACAGGGGGTTACAATGAGCAGTTCTTC. This translates into CASSQTGGYNEQFF.

The chain's CDR3 is CAWAPGGAGAYGYTF. In DNA form, the CDR3 reads TGTGCCTGGGCCCCGGGGGGGGCCGGGGCCTATGGCTACACCTTC. This chain uses TRBV30 with TRBJ1-2; a possible D gene is TRBD1 (6 bases). Trimming stripped 5 bases from V and 4 bases from J, with 20 bases between. Germline-derived CDR1 and CDR2 are GTSNPN and SVGIG (reference sequence). The CDR3 sequence is 15 residues long.

The rearrangement links TRBV29-1 to TRBJ1-2; D is uncertain. Germline loops: CDR1 SQVTM, CDR2 ANQGSEA. V lost 5 bases and J lost 8, with 21 bases in between. There are 14 residues in the CDR3. DNA for the CDR3: TGCAGCGTTCCCCGGAGTGCGGACTGGAGGGGCTACACCTTC. This codes for CSVPRSADWRGYTF.

The rearrangement links TRBV5-5 to TRBJ1-4, with D possibly TRBD1 on 6 matching bases. Trimming removed 0 bases at V and 4 bases at J, with 10 bases between. This CDR3 is 15 amino acids long. Germline V lookup: CDR1 SGHKS, CDR2 YYEKEE (reference sequence). The CDR3 is CASSLVAGDNEKLFF. CDR3 nucleotide sequence: TGTGCCAGCAGCTTGGTTGCAGGGGATAATGAAAAACTGTTTTTT.

The CDR3 sequence is CASSRLLGAEDQPQHF. For the CDR3, the DNA is TGTGCCAGCAGCCGACTCTTAGGAGCAGAGGATCAGCCCCAGCATTTT. V gene TRBV28 combines with J gene TRBJ1-5; D ambiguous. The ends were cut back, 6 bases at V and 5 bases at J, with 20 bases in the middle. Germline V gene data show CDR1 as MDHEN and CDR2 as SYDVKM. The CDR3 extends over 16 amino acids.

The rearrangement links TRBV5-5 to TRBJ1-5, with a weak D call TRBD1 (5 bases). Trimming stripped 4 bases from V and 1 base from J, with 9 bases between. Germline CDR1 SGHKS, CDR2 YYEKEE (reference sequence). This CDR3 contains 14 residues. The CDR3 protein is CASSPRESNQPQHF. CDR3 nucleotides: TGTGCCAGCAGCCCCAGGGAAAGCAATCAGCCCCAGCATTTT.

V gene TRBV7-2 combines with J gene TRBJ1-5, with D possibly matching TRBD1 (6 bases). The CDR3 totals 15 residues. V was cut by 5 bases and J by 7 bases, with 18 bases left in between. Per the germline V gene, CDR1 is SGHTA and CDR2 is FQGNSA. CDR3 DNA sequence: TGTGCCAGCAGCCGGAAAACAGGGTACGGGCAGCCCCAGCATTTT. Its protein product is CASSRKTGYGQPQHF.

The CDR3 loop is CASSLESGVGNSPLHF. For the CDR3, the DNA is TGCGCCAGCAGCTTGGAGTCAGGGGTGGGTAATTCACCCCTCCACTTT. V gene TRBV5-1 combines with J gene TRBJ1-6; weak D call: TRBD1 (6 bases). This CDR3 is built from 16 residues. Looked up from germline, CDR1 is SGHRS and CDR2 is YFSETQ. The ends were cut back, 0 bases at V and 6 bases at J, with 13 bases in the middle.

This chain uses TRBV28 with TRBJ1-3; no reliable D call. Trimming stripped 6 bases from V and 1 base from J, with 10 bases between. Germline assignment: CDR1 MDHEN and CDR2 SYDVKM. The CDR3 totals 14 residues. The CDR3 DNA follows: TGTGCCAGCAGGGAGGCGGCATCTGGAAACACCATATATTTT. This gives the protein CASREAASGNTIYF.

The gene calls are TRBV9 and TRBJ2-1, with a possible D match to TRBD2 (7 bases). Per germline, CDR1 SGDLS and CDR2 YYNGEE. V was shortened by 3 bases and J by 7 bases, with 23 bases between the two germline ends. This CDR3 contains 17 residues. DNA of the CDR3: TGTGCCAGCAGCGCCAGCCCGTGGGAGGGGGACGATAATGAGCAGTTCTTC. As protein: CASSASPWEGDDNEQFF.

The chain uses TRBV5-1 and TRBJ2-7; D is perhaps TRBD2 (6 bases). Looked up from germline, CDR1 is SGHRS and CDR2 is YFSETQ. V was cut by 3 bases and J by 0 bases, with 16 bases left in between. This CDR3 is 16 amino acids long. The CDR3 reads CASSSTAAGPSYEQYF. DNA of the CDR3: TGCGCCAGCAGCTCAACTGCGGCGGGGCCCTCCTACGAGCAGTACTTC.

V gene TRBV4-2 combines with J gene TRBJ2-4; the match to TRBD2 covers 7 bases. CDR3 length: 15 residues. In germline, CDR1 is LGHNA, CDR2 YNFKEQ. V shed 3 bases and J 3 bases; nucleotides not matched to a gene: 5. This CDR3 is CASSQWVAGKNIQYF. CDR3 nucleotides: TGTGCCAGCAGCCAGTGGGTAGCGGGCAAAAACATTCAGTACTTC.